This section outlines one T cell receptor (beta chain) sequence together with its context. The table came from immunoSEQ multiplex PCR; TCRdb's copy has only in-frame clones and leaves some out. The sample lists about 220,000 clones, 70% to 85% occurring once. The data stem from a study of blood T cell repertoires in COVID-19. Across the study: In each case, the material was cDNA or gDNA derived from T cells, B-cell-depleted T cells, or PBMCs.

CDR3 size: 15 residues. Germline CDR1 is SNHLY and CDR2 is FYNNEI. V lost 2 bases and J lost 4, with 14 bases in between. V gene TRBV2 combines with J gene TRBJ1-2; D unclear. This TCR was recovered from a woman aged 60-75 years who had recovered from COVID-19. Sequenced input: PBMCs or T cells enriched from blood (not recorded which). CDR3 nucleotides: TGTGCCAGCAGTGAAACAGCCATCCAACCCTATGGCTACACCTTC. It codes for CASSETAIQPYGYTF.